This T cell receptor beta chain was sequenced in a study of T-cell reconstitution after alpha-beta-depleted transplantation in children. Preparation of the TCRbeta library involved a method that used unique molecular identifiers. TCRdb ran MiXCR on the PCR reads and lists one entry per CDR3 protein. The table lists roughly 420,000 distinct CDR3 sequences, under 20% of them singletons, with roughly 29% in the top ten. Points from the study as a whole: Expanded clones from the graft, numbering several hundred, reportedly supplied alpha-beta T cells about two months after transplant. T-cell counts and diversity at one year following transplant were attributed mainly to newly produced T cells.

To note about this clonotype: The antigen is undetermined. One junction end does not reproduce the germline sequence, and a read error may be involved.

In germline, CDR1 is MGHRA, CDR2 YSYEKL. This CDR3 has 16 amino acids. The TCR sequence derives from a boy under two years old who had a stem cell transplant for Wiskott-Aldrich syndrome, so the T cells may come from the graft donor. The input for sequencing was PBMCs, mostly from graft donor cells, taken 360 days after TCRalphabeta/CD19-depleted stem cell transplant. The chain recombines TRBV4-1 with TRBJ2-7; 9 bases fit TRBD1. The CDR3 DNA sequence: TGCGCCAGGAGCCGATCGACCGGGACAGGGCTCTACGAGCAGTACTTC. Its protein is CARSRSTGTGLYEQYF.